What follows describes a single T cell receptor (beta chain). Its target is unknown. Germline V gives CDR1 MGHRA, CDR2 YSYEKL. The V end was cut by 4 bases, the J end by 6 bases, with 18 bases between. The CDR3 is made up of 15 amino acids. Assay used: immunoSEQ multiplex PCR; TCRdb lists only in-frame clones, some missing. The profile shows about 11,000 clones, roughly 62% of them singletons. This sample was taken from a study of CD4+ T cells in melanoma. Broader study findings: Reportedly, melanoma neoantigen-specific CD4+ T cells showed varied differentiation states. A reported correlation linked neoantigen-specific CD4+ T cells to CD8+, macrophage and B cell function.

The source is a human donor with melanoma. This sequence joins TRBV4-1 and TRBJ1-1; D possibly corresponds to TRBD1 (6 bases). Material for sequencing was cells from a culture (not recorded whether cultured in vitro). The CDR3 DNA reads TGCGCCAGCAGCCTTCAGGGACACATGCCTCCTGAAGCTTTCTTT. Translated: CASSLQGHMPPEAFF.